Included here is one T cell receptor (beta chain) sequence, with context. There is no known antigen for this receptor. The sample holds no much larger clone one base away, and base qualities are not on file. The library was generated by the immunoSEQ multiplex PCR assay. TCR beta CDR3 sequencing was performed on DNA from the cultured, isolated CD4+ T cells. From the authors' description of their analysis: Non-productive TCR sequences were removed, reads were trimmed to the CDR3 region, and CDR3s of at least 7 amino acids were retained. Antigen-specific clonotypes were identified using the MANAFEST web app by comparison of expansion in peptide wells against reference cultures. For clones to be considered positive, expansion at FDR<0.05 versus reference and all other wells, an odds ratio above 5, and a frequency above 0.1% in two replicate wells were required. A clonotype was defined as cross-reactive if the clonotype was significantly expanded both in SARS-CoV-2 spike wells and in at least one common cold coronavirus spike condition. CDR3 similarity was assessed by Levenshtein distance with the stringdist R package, and unrooted trees were built with ape in R 3.6.1. TCRdb re-hosts the immuneACCESS table, in-frame sequences only. Its copies lack some clones; in the studies checked, an unresolved V gene accounts for under half of them, and the cause for the rest is not known. The V and J calls and clone size come from that table; D and trimming were worked out from the DNA. The table for this sample lists more than 60,000 clones; about 67% of them were counted only once. The ten most abundant clones make up approximately 1.5% of the sample.

This sample is drawn from a study of vaccination effects on CD4 cells after COVID-19 (dated 2022 in TCRdb). Turning to the overall study: Post-vaccine samples across the study were collected a median of 72 days after the second dose, with a range of 14 to 241. SARS-CoV-2 spike-specific CD4+ TCR repertoires were compared before and after mRNA vaccination in COVID-19 convalescent patients and in infection-naive vaccine recipients. A total of 9 to 11 COVID-19 convalescent patients and a handful of SARS-CoV-2-naive healthy vaccine recipients were included in the full study. The Oncomine TCR Beta short-read assay on an Illumina iSeq 100 was used to sequence cultures from other donors in the study. Broader findings and caveats from the paper: In healthy vaccine recipients, vaccine-induced clones were almost all SARS-CoV-2 mono-reactive, with only 1 of 255 being cross-reactive with common cold coronaviruses. Only a small number of convalescent patients were included, and no early post-infection timepoints were available, which limited the study. Marked clonal contraction was observed in both infection-induced and vaccine-induced clones at late post-vaccination timepoints, consistent with waning T cell responses.

The V end loses 5 bases and the J end loses 3 bases, and a stretch of 10 bases separates them. Including the terminal cysteine and phenylalanine, the CDR3 comprises 13 residues. Only the CDR3 DNA is retained, 39 bases long and in frame from the first base. The ViraFEST assay stimulated PBMC with viral peptide pools and then used TCR sequencing to identify antigen-specific CD4+ T cell clonotypes by expansion. After less than 13 days of culture, CD4+ T cells were isolated with the EasySep CD4+ T cell isolation kit. Each participant got two doses of an mRNA SARS-CoV-2 vaccine, either BNT162b2 or mRNA-1273. The absence of prior SARS-CoV-2 infection in healthy vaccine recipients was confirmed by negative nucleocapsid antibodies before and after vaccination. About 2 million PBMC per well were cultured in IMDM with around 5% human AB serum, 10 IU/ml IL-2 and gentamicin, plus 10 ug/ml peptides. Half of the culture medium was replaced with fresh IL-2-containing medium on days 3 and 7. Each peptide stimulation condition was cultured in triplicate wells unless otherwise noted. Using Ficoll-Paque Plus gradient centrifugation, PBMC were separated from whole blood and then either used fresh or cryopreserved at -140C. The spike proteins of SARS-CoV-2 and of the common cold coronaviruses HCoV-NL63, HCoV-OC43 and HCoV-229E were spanned by overlapping peptide pools. The QIAamp micro DNA kit was used to extract genomic DNA from the cultured CD4+ T cells.

The material sequenced was CD4+ T cells from PBMCs cultured with HCoV-229E spike peptides, taken after COVID-19 vaccination. Read against the paper, the sample's cell subset or site label means: HCoV-229E spike overlapping peptide pool stimulation. The TCR originated in a human donor who received a COVID-19 vaccine. The chain joins TRBV12-3 or TRBV12-4 to TRBJ1-1; the D gene is not confidently resolved. The CDR3 reads as follows: CASSDQGYTEAFF. The DNA is TGTGCCAGCAGTGACCAAGGGTACACTGAAGCTTTCTTT.